This T cell receptor beta chain was obtained from a study of cytomegalovirus exposure and HLA in healthy donors. Overall study results and limits: Further analysis, carried out later, found HLA-associated TCR beta chains more clonally expanded than equally common other chains. TCR beta V- and J-gene trimming, according to a later analysis, was linked to a missense DCLRE1C variant.

The PCR had 60 Vbeta and 13 Jbeta primers. Original handling: Approximately 12 million of the roughly 80 million unique TCR beta chains counted in a later analysis were shared. Some clones are missing from TCRdb's copy, which holds only in-frame ones; the method was immunoSEQ multiplex PCR. The V and J calls and clone size were taken over from that table, and D and trimming were inferred from the DNA. The sample lists about 150,000 clones; approximately 79% were seen once. This clone was detected only once. The antigen remains unidentified. CDR1 SNHLY and CDR2 FYNNEI come from the germline V gene. The ends were cut back, 1 base at V and 4 bases at J, with 10 bases in the middle. This CDR3 is built from 14 residues.

The rearrangement links TRBV2 to TRBJ2-5, with D possibly matching TRBD2 (6 bases). Material for sequencing was PBMCs. This receptor was identified in a man between 45 and 60 years old in good health and CMV-seropositive. DNA for the CDR3: TGTGCCAGCAGTGAAGACGGGAGAGGAGAGACCCAGTACTTC. This codes for CASSEDGRGETQYF.